This record covers a single T cell receptor beta chain. The antigen is undetermined. The treatment here: approximately 9-day PBMC culture with coronavirus spike peptide pools or control peptides (ViraFEST assay). This sample is part of a study of vaccination and CD4 T cells after COVID-19. The CDR3 totals 11 residues. Trimming took 5 bases from V and 3 from J, leaving 5 bases between them. Cultured CD4+ T cell DNA underwent sequencing with the Oncomine TCR Beta short-read assay. Each CDR3 protein gets one entry after TCRdb re-called the PCR reads with MiXCR. The sample lists 11,000 or so distinct CDR3 sequences; approximately 48% were seen once.

The chain carries TRBV12-3 or TRBV12-4 and TRBJ2-7; D is unclear. This receptor was taken from a human donor who had recovered from COVID-19. Sequencing was done on a sample of CD4+ T cells from blood, cultured in vitro. The CDR3 nucleotides read TGTGCCAGCAGTATTGACTACGAGCAGTACTTC. Protein sequence: CASSIDYEQYF.